The TCR beta chain described here comes from a study of T cell changes during pregnancy in multiple sclerosis. The germline gives CDR1 SGHVS, CDR2 FQNEAQ. V was pared by 0 bases and J by 0 bases, with 11 bases between. The CDR3 has 17 residues. Profiling relied on immunoSEQ multiplex PCR, and the TCRdb table lists in-frame clones only, not all of them. The top ten clones hold 0.85% of a sample with more than 50,000 clones, 90% to 95% of them seen once. The TCR originated in a female donor with multiple sclerosis, enrolled in a pregnancy study. The chain recombines TRBV7-8 with TRBJ1-4, with D uncertain. Sequencing used peripheral blood, obtained before pregnancy. The CDR3 region has the DNA TGTGCCAGCAGCTTAGCTCAGTTGGCAGCAACTAATGAAAAACTGTTTTTT. Translating gives CASSLAQLAATNEKLFF.